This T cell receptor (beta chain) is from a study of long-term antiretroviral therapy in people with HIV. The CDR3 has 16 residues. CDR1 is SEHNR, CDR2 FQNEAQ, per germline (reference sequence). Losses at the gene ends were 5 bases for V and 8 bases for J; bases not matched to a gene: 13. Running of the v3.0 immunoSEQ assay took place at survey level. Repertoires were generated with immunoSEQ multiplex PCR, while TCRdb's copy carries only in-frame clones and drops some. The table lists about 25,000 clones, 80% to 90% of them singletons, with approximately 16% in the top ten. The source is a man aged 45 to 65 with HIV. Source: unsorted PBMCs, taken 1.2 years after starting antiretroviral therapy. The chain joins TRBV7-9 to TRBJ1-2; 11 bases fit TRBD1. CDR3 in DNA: TGTGCCAGCAGCCCAGGAGACCGGGACAGGGGGAAAGGCTACACCTTC. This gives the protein CASSPGDRDRGKGYTF.